Shown below are 14 T cell receptor beta chains from a single sample sequenced in a study of technical replicates of blood from a handful of donors. Measured with immunoSEQ multiplex PCR; TCRdb has only the in-frame clones, and not every one. The sample consists of 87,000 or so clones, about 91% of them appearing once. Sequenced sample: T cells isolated from PBMCs. The receptors were gathered from a human donor in good health.

As to this clone: The same CDR3 also results from other DNA sequences found in this sample. V usage is TRBV27 and J usage is TRBJ1-1; 10 positions match TRBD1. V was clipped by 5 bases and J by 1 base; unmatched bases: 4. The CDR3 contains 15 residues. The germline V gene has CDR1 MNHEY and CDR2 SMNVEV (reference sequence). As DNA, the CDR3 is TGTGCCAGCAGTCCGTGGACAGGGGGGAACACTGAAGCTTTCTTT. Translation: CASSPWTGGNTEAFF.

The chain couples TRBV6-1 to TRBJ2-7; D is perhaps TRBD2 (5 bases). The CDR3 has 13 residues. Per the germline V gene, CDR1 is MNHNS and CDR2 is SASEGT. The V end lost 7 bases, the J end lost 3 bases, and 13 bases lay between the germline ends. CDR3 sequence: CASTPGISYEQYF. The CDR3 coding sequence is TGTGCCAGCACCCCGGGAATTAGCTACGAGCAGTACTTC.

This chain's CDR3 is CASSVGSLSGANVLTF. CDR3 bases: TGTGCCAGCAGCGTAGGAAGTCTATCTGGGGCCAACGTCCTGACTTTC. The V call is TRBV9, the J call TRBJ2-6; D not resolved. The CDR3 has 16 residues. Germline V gene data show CDR1 as SGDLS and CDR2 as YYNGEE. V was trimmed by 0 bases and J by 1 base, leaving 8 bases between them.

The rearrangement links TRBV30 to TRBJ1-5; D is uncertain. The ends were cut back, 4 bases at V and 3 bases at J, with 10 bases in the middle. Germline values: CDR1 GTSNPN, CDR2 SVGIG (reference sequence). This CDR3 is built from 13 residues. CDR3 bases: TGTGCCTGGAATTACCAGTCCAATCAGCCCCAGCATTTT. Protein: CAWNYQSNQPQHF.

The DNA of the CDR3 is TGCGCCAGCAGCTACACTAGCGGGGGGGAAAGTGAGCAGTTCTTC. Translation: CASSYTSGGESEQFF. V gene TRBV5-1 combines with J gene TRBJ2-1; TRBD2 matches at 13 bases. The germline gives CDR1 SGHRS, CDR2 YFSETQ. With 3 bases clipped from V and 9 bases from J, the junction kept 6 bases outside the gene matches. CDR3 size: 15 residues. The entire variable domain, with the rest obtained from reference TRBV5-1 and TRBJ2-1, is as follows: KAGVTQTPRYLIKTRGQQVTLSCSPISGHRSVSWYQQTPGQGLQFLFEYFSETQRNKGNFPGRFSGRQFSNSRSEMNVSTLELGDSALYLCASSYTSGGESEQFFGPGTRLTVL.

The chain has TRBV2 and TRBJ2-1, with 8 bases lining up with TRBD2. Germline assignment: CDR1 SNHLY and CDR2 FYNNEI. CDR3 length equals 16 residues. Trimming cost V 6 bases and J 3 bases; bases outside gene matches: 10. CDR3 DNA: TGTGCCAGCAGGGCGGGGAGCGGGGGCCTCTACAATGAGCAGTTCTTC. It encodes CASRAGSGGLYNEQFF. The variable domain in full, with the rest retrieved from reference TRBV2 and TRBJ2-1, is EPEVTQTPSHQVTQMGQEVILRCVPISNHLYFYWYRQILGQKVEFLVSFYNNEISEKSEIFDDQFSVERPDGSNFTLKIRSTKLEDSAMYFCASRAGSGGLYNEQFFGPGTRLTVL.

The chain combines TRBV11-3 with TRBJ2-5, with 8 bases aligning to TRBD2. V trimming: 5 bases; J trimming: 5 bases; junction bases outside the gene matches: 7. The CDR3 length is 14 residues. CDR1 and CDR2 (germline): SGHNT, YENEEA. CDR3 nucleotide sequence: TGTGCCAGCAGCCCCGGGGGGGACCGGGAGACCCAGTACTTC. Its translation: CASSPGGDRETQYF.

This clone showed up just once. The rearrangement joins TRBV4-1 to TRBJ2-3, with 10 bases matching TRBD1. This CDR3 has 18 residues. V lost 0 bases, J lost 2 bases, and 8 bases stayed unmatched. Germline V lookup: CDR1 MGHRA, CDR2 YSYEKL. The CDR3 DNA reads TGCGCCAGCAGCCAAGAACCTTCCGGGACAGGGGTCACAGATACGCAGTATTTT. Protein sequence: CASSQEPSGTGVTDTQYF.

The sample holds one count of this clone. The J gene is TRBJ2-7, the V gene TRBV11-2; 11 nucleotides line up with TRBD2. Trimming cost V 5 bases and J 2 bases; bases outside gene matches: 5. The CDR3 runs 15 residues. Per germline, CDR1 SGHAT and CDR2 FQNNGV. CDR3 sequence (DNA): TGTGCCAGCAGCGGGACTAGCGGAGAACCCTACGAGCAGTACTTC. It yields the protein CASSGTSGEPYEQYF.

Written as DNA, the CDR3 is TGTGCCAGCAGAACCCAGGAGGGCGCCACTGAAGCTTTCTTT. Translation gives CASRTQEGATEAFF. The gene calls are TRBV7-3 and TRBJ1-1, with D unresolved. Germline V gene data show CDR1 as SGHTA and CDR2 as FQGTGA. Trimming removed 6 bases at V and 4 bases at J, with 15 bases between. The CDR3 sequence is 14 residues long.

The chain carries TRBV5-4 and TRBJ1-2; 9 bases match TRBD1. J gave up 0 bases and V 5 bases, and 5 bases lay outside the gene matches. The germline CDR1 and CDR2 sequences are SGHNT and YYREEE (reference sequence). This CDR3 contains 15 residues. CDR3 sequence (DNA): TGTGCCAGCAGACTCCGACAGGGGGCTAACTATGGCTACACCTTC. The encoded protein is CASRLRQGANYGYTF.

In DNA, the CDR3 is TGTGCCAGCGTCGAGACAGGGGTGTACGAGCAGTACTTC. This gives the protein CASVETGVYEQYF. The chain carries TRBV6-1 and TRBJ2-7, with TRBD1 identical over 8 bases. Trimming at V came to 8 bases and at J to 4 bases, leaving 7 bases not matched to a gene. The CDR3 contains 13 residues. Germline-derived CDR1 and CDR2 are MNHNS and SASEGT.

V and J are TRBV6-1 and TRBJ1-4; D remains unclear. The CDR3 consists of 15 residues. CDR1 MNHNS and CDR2 SASEGT come from the germline V gene. V was trimmed by 6 bases and J by 5 bases, leaving 16 bases between them. CDR3 bases: TGTGCCAGCAGAGGAGGAGGAGGGTTGAATGAAAAACTGTTTTTT. Its protein product is CASRGGGGLNEKLFF.

The V and J genes are TRBV5-1 and TRBJ2-5, with D perhaps matching TRBD1 (6 bases). The germline CDR1 and CDR2 sequences are SGHRS and YFSETQ. V lost 0 bases to trimming and J lost 2 bases, with 11 bases between them. The CDR3 runs to 15 residues. CDR3 in DNA: TGCGCCAGCAGCTTGGGACAGGTGAATCAAGAGACCCAGTACTTC. Translating it yields CASSLGQVNQETQYF. The full variable domain, with the rest looked up from reference TRBV5-1 and TRBJ2-5, is KAGVTQTPRYLIKTRGQQVTLSCSPISGHRSVSWYQQTPGQGLQFLFEYFSETQRNKGNFPGRFSGRQFSNSRSEMNVSTLELGDSALYLCASSLGQVNQETQYFGPGTRLLVL.